This entry lists 17 T cell receptor beta chains sequenced from one sample in a study of cytomegalovirus exposure and HLA in healthy donors. PCR involved 60 Vbeta and 13 Jbeta primers. Profiling relied on immunoSEQ multiplex PCR, and the TCRdb table lists in-frame clones only, not all of them. The sample records roughly 120,000 clones, 77% being singletons. The sample taken for sequencing was PBMCs. Source of these receptors: a human donor in good health.

The V and J genes are TRBV25-1 and TRBJ2-2; 9 bases fit TRBD1. Losses at the gene ends were 3 bases for V and 5 bases for J; bases not matched to a gene: 4. The CDR3 sequence is 15 residues long. Per germline, CDR1 MGHDK and CDR2 SYGVNS. The chain's CDR3 is CASSEGTGRTGELFF. CDR3 DNA sequence: TGTGCCAGCAGTGAGGGGACAGGGAGAACCGGGGAGCTGTTTTTT. Complete variable domain (other parts from reference TRBV25-1 and TRBJ2-2): EADIYQTPRYLVIGTGKKITLECSQTMGHDKMYWYQQDPGMELHLIHYSYGVNSTEKGDLSSESTVSRIRTEHFPLTLESARPSHTSQYLCASSEGTGRTGELFFGEGSRLTVL.

CDR3 sequence reads: CSVVPRTATDTQYF. DNA for the CDR3: TGCAGCGTTGTCCCAAGGACAGCCACAGATACGCAGTATTTT. This chain joins TRBV29-1 and TRBJ2-3; maybe TRBD1 (6 bases). The V and J ends lost 4 bases and 2 bases respectively, with 13 bases between them. This CDR3 contains 14 residues. In germline, CDR1 is SQVTM, CDR2 ANQGSEA.

CDR3 in amino acids: CASSEVWDRSYEQYF. The CDR3 region has the DNA TGTGCCAGCAGTGAAGTATGGGACAGATCCTACGAGCAGTACTTC. The chain couples TRBV6-1 to TRBJ2-7, with TRBD1 matching 7 bases. The germline V gene has CDR1 MNHNS and CDR2 SASEGT. J gave up 1 base and V 1 base, and 4 bases lay outside the gene matches. The CDR3 sequence is 15 residues long.

The rearrangement uses TRBV6-5 and TRBJ1-5; a possible D gene is TRBD1 (5 bases). Trimming stripped 8 bases from V and 0 bases from J, with 14 bases between. Germline V gene sequence: CDR1 MNHEY, CDR2 SVGAGI. CDR3 size: 15 residues. The CDR3 sequence is CASSEAGNSNQPQHF. In nucleotides, the CDR3 is TGTGCCAGCTCCGAGGCAGGGAATAGCAATCAGCCCCAGCATTTT.

The CDR3 DNA reads as TGTGCCAGCAGTTACTCGATCTGGCGGAACGGGGAGCTGTTTTTT. It codes for CASSYSIWRNGELFF. The rearrangement uses TRBV6-6 and TRBJ2-2; D ambiguous. Trimming took off 0 bases at V and 7 bases at J, with 12 bases between the two ends. This CDR3 is 15 amino acids long. Germline V gene lookup returns CDR1 MNHNY and CDR2 SVGAGI (reference sequence).

The V and J genes are TRBV10-3 and TRBJ1-2; 10 bases are a match to TRBD1. There are 17 residues in the CDR3. Looked up from germline, CDR1 is ENHRY and CDR2 is SYGVKD. The J segment lost 0 bases and the V segment lost 0 bases, leaving 4 bases of the junction unmatched. CDR3 bases: TGTGCCATCAGTGAGTCGACAGGGGGCAGAACTAACTATGGCTACACCTTC. It is translated as CAISESTGGRTNYGYTF.

The J gene is TRBJ1-5, the V gene TRBV27; no firm D call. The CDR3 runs 13 residues. The V end lost 1 base, the J end lost 5 bases, and 6 bases lay between the germline ends. In germline, CDR1 is MNHEY, CDR2 SMNVEV (reference sequence). CDR3 bases: TGTGCCAGCAGTTTATACCCAGATCAGCCCCAGCATTTT. This gives the protein CASSLYPDQPQHF.

This sequence joins TRBV7-9 and TRBJ2-1, with 14 bases fitting TRBD2. CDR3 length: 16 amino acids. Germline V gene lookup returns CDR1 SEHNR and CDR2 FQNEAQ (reference sequence). The V segment lost 5 bases and the J segment 6 bases; nucleotides outside the gene matches: 6. The CDR3 DNA is TGTGCCAGCAGCCGGACTAGCGGGGGGACGGGCAATGAGCAGTTCTTC. Amino acids: CASSRTSGGTGNEQFF.

The chain employs TRBV15 and TRBJ1-2, with 8 nucleotides matching TRBD1. The V gene end was trimmed by 5 bases and the J gene end by 10 bases; junction bases not matched to a gene: 6. This CDR3 region has 12 residues. The germline V gene encodes CDR1 LNHNV and CDR2 YYDKDF (reference sequence). CDR3 region: CATSRGQGLYTF. The CDR3 bases are TGTGCCACCAGCCGAGGACAGGGACTCTACACCTTC.

J is TRBJ2-7 and V is TRBV5-1; no reliable D call. This CDR3 has 15 residues. Germline CDR1 reads SGHRS; CDR2 reads YFSETQ. The germline V and J ends were trimmed by 0 bases and 0 bases, with 10 bases remaining between them. CDR3 coding DNA: TGCGCCAGCAGCTTGGGCGTACTTACCTCCTACGAGCAGTACTTC. Translating it yields CASSLGVLTSYEQYF.

The chain is built from TRBV6-1 and TRBJ2-7, with a weak D call TRBD2 (5 bases). This CDR3 comprises 13 residues. Between the trimmed V and J ends, which lost 7 bases and 0 bases, there was a span of 10 bases. Germline CDR1 reads MNHNS; CDR2 reads SASEGT. The DNA for the CDR3 is TGTGCCAGCACCCCACGGGGCTCCTACGAGCAGTACTTC. Amino acids: CASTPRGSYEQYF.

This clone was recorded only once. At the DNA level, this CDR3 is encoded by other sequences in the same sample as well. The rearrangement links TRBV6-5 to TRBJ2-7; TRBD1 matches 8 bases. The CDR3 sequence is 15 residues long. The J segment lost 1 base and the V segment lost 0 bases, leaving 2 bases of the junction unmatched. Germline CDR1 and CDR2: MNHEY and SVGAGI. The CDR3 nucleotides read TGTGCCAGCAGTTACTCCGACAGGGGATCCTACGAGCAGTACTTC. This translates into CASSYSDRGSYEQYF.

This clone has just a few counts. V and J are TRBV6-5 and TRBJ1-2; no firm D call. Trimming stripped 6 bases from V and 1 base from J, with 9 bases between. Germline assignment: CDR1 MNHEY and CDR2 SVGAGI. The CDR3 has 13 amino acids. The CDR3 here is CASSATSNYGYTF. The DNA for the CDR3 is TGTGCCAGCAGCGCCACGAGTAACTATGGCTACACCTTC.

V gene TRBV29-1 combines with J gene TRBJ2-1; possibly TRBD2 for D (6 bases). The V end was cut by 6 bases, the J end by 0 bases, with 18 bases between. The CDR3 contains 16 residues. Germline lookup yields CDR1 SQVTM and CDR2 ANQGSEA. CDR3 sequence: CSVTWGSGLSYNEQFF. The CDR3 nucleotides are TGCAGCGTGACCTGGGGGAGCGGGCTCTCCTACAATGAGCAGTTCTTC.

The V call is TRBV9, the J call TRBJ1-2, with TRBD1 as a possible D gene (6 bases). Germline CDR1 and CDR2: SGDLS and YYNGEE. The CDR3 length is 17 residues. The germline V and J ends were trimmed by 5 bases and 1 base, with 21 bases remaining between them. For the CDR3, the DNA is TGTGCCAGCAGTCCCCCCGGCAGGGACAAGGTTAACTATGGCTACACCTTC. Its translation is CASSPPGRDKVNYGYTF.

The chain joins TRBV7-3 to TRBJ2-1; 8 positions match TRBD2. The CDR3 totals 15 residues. In germline, CDR1 is SGHTA, CDR2 FQGTGA. The V and J ends lost 3 bases and 0 bases, in that order; junction bases with no gene match: 1. The CDR3 DNA reads TGTGCCAGCAGCTTCGGGAGGGGCTCCTACAATGAGCAGTTCTTC. Translation gives CASSFGRGSYNEQFF.

This chain joins TRBV2 and TRBJ2-1; TRBD2 matches at 8 bases. V lost 5 bases, J lost 3 bases, and 6 bases stayed unmatched. Germline CDR1 and CDR2: SNHLY and FYNNEI. This CDR3 has 15 amino acids. CDR3 loop: CASSPTGGDYNEQFF. In DNA form, the CDR3 reads TGTGCCAGCAGTCCAACCGGGGGGGACTACAATGAGCAGTTCTTC.